The 26 T cell receptor beta chains listed next were all sequenced from one sample in a study of human T cells and chemical hapten exposure. Regarding time point: patch test 1, 2 weeks after DPC sensitization. As to treatment: therapeutic diphenylcyclopropenone sensitization with weekly scalp DPC. Each CDR3 protein gets one entry after TCRdb re-called the RACE reads with MiXCR. Counted here are some 400,000 distinct CDR3 sequences, more than 4.5% occurring once; the ten biggest clones make up 2% to 2.5%. Here the sequenced sample was whole blood, taken in connection with sensitization to the hapten diphenylcyclopropenone (DPC). The receptors were gathered from a woman aged 45-60 years with alopecia areata. Some clones in this sample may be carry-over from other donors' samples.

In this sample, this clonotype turned up many times. This chain joins TRBV12-3 or TRBV12-4 and TRBJ1-6; D not resolved. With 1 base removed from V and 7 bases from J, the gap between germline ends came to 8 bases. The CDR3 is made up of 14 amino acids. This CDR3 reads CASSLESANSPLHF. CDR3 bases: TGTGCCAGCAGTTTAGAAAGCGCCAATTCACCCCTCCACTTT.

The sample holds many counts of this clonotype. The chain recombines TRBV6-5 with TRBJ2-4; 11 positions agree with TRBD2. In germline, CDR1 is MNHEY, CDR2 SVGAGI. The trim removed 5 bases at V and 5 bases at J, leaving 8 bases unmatched. CDR3 size: 16 residues. The CDR3 here is CASSTSGGPKENIQYF. CDR3 bases: TGTGCCAGCAGTACTAGCGGGGGTCCGAAGGAAAACATTCAGTACTTC.

In its sample, this clonotype was seen many times. CDR3 coding DNA: TGTGCCAGCAGTCCAGCCTGGGGACAGGGTTCGTCTGGCTACACCTTC. Translation: CASSPAWGQGSSGYTF. The chain carries TRBV6-6 and TRBJ1-2, with 9 bases identical to TRBD1. The junction had 14 bases not matched to a gene; V was cut back by 5 bases and J by 7 bases. CDR3 length: 16 amino acids. CDR1 MNHNY and CDR2 SVGAGI come from the germline V gene (reference sequence).

The chain links TRBV12-3 or TRBV12-4 to TRBJ1-1; TRBD1 agrees at 8 bases. The CDR3 runs 12 residues. The V gene end was trimmed by 3 bases and the J gene end by 11 bases; junction bases not matched to a gene: 5. The CDR3, as DNA: TGTGCCAGCAGTTTTGAGGACAGGGCTGCTTTCTTT. Translating gives CASSFEDRAAFF.

This clonotype has at least ten counts. The chain employs TRBV5-1 and TRBJ2-7, with a tentative D call TRBD2 (7 bases). Deletions cut 4 bases from V and 4 bases from J, with 15 bases between. The CDR3 contains 14 residues. Germline-derived CDR1 and CDR2 are SGHRS and YFSETQ. This CDR3 reads CASSPGGTGYEQYF. Written as DNA, the CDR3 is TGCGCCAGCAGCCCGGGAGGTACAGGGTACGAGCAGTACTTC.

The chain links TRBV28 to TRBJ1-3; D gene uncertain. CDR1 and CDR2 from the germline V gene are MDHEN and SYDVKM. The CDR3 is 14 residues long. V dropped 5 bases and J dropped 0 bases, with 8 bases sitting between them. CDR3 sequence: CASSTRSSGNTIYF. The DNA of the CDR3 is TGTGCCAGCAGTACCCGGAGCTCTGGAAACACCATATATTTT.

This clonotype was recorded a few times. The V and J genes are TRBV29-1 and TRBJ1-1; 10 nucleotides align to TRBD1. V trimming: 6 bases; J trimming: 5 bases; junction bases outside the gene matches: 6. The germline gives CDR1 SQVTM, CDR2 ANQGSEA. The CDR3 is made up of 13 amino acids. CDR3 nucleotide sequence: TGCAGCGTGGTACGGGACAGGGGTACTGAAGCTTTCTTT. Translating it yields CSVVRDRGTEAFF.

This clonotype was detected only a few times. The rearrangement joins TRBV7-8 to TRBJ1-4; D ambiguous. V lost 3 bases and J 8 bases, leaving 16 bases between the germline ends. The germline V gene encodes CDR1 SGHVS and CDR2 FQNEAQ. This CDR3 is 15 amino acids long. This CDR3 is CASSLTRRLGEKLFF. The CDR3 DNA follows: TGTGCCAGCAGCTTGACCAGGAGGTTAGGAGAAAAACTGTTTTTT.

At least ten counts were recorded for this clonotype. Written as DNA, the CDR3 is TGCGCCAGCAGCTTGAACAGGGGGGACTATGGCTACACCTTC. The encoded protein is CASSLNRGDYGYTF. J is TRBJ1-2 and V is TRBV5-1; TRBD1 matches at 8 bases. J was trimmed by 3 bases and V by 1 base; bases with no gene match: 2. Germline V gives CDR1 SGHRS, CDR2 YFSETQ. The CDR3 extends over 14 amino acids.

This clonotype was detected ten times or more. The chain employs TRBV6-5 and TRBJ2-1, with TRBD1 as a possible D gene (7 bases). V dropped 1 base and J dropped 2 bases, with 18 bases sitting between them. Germline V gene lookup returns CDR1 MNHEY and CDR2 SVGAGI. The CDR3 length is 18 residues. The CDR3 DNA reads as TGTGCCAGCAGTTACTTTATCCCAGGGGGGCGGACCTACAATGAGCAGTTCTTC. Amino acid sequence: CASSYFIPGGRTYNEQFF.

This chain connects TRBV4-3 to TRBJ2-1; D might be TRBD2 (5 bases). The CDR3 loop spans 15 amino acids. The germline V gene has CDR1 LGHNA and CDR2 YSLEER. Trimming removed 4 bases at V and 5 bases at J, with 15 bases between. The CDR3 region is CASSLWTTNNNEQFF. The CDR3 coding sequence is TGCGCCAGCAGCCTATGGACGACTAACAACAATGAGCAGTTCTTC.

The gene calls are TRBV6-1 and TRBJ2-7; no clear D. The V end lost 5 bases, the J end lost 2 bases, and 13 bases lay between the germline ends. Germline CDR1 is MNHNS and CDR2 is SASEGT. The length of the CDR3 is 14 residues. CDR3 bases: TGTGCCAGCAGTACCGGGCCTTATACCTACGAGCAGTACTTC. It translates to CASSTGPYTYEQYF.

The gene calls are TRBV10-3 and TRBJ1-5, with 10 bases identical to TRBD1. This CDR3 region has 15 residues. V lost 4 bases, J lost 4 bases, and 4 bases stayed unmatched. The germline V gene has CDR1 ENHRY and CDR2 SYGVKD. The CDR3 DNA sequence: TGTGCCATCAGTGGGGACAGGGGCGAAAATCAGCCCCAGCATTTT. It encodes CAISGDRGENQPQHF.

The chain uses TRBV4-3 and TRBJ2-7, with D perhaps matching TRBD2 (5 bases). Trimming removed 0 bases at V and 2 bases at J, with 8 bases between. The CDR3 has 14 amino acids. Germline assignment: CDR1 LGHNA and CDR2 YSLEER. CDR3: CASSQEVGAYEQYF. The CDR3 DNA reads as TGCGCCAGCAGCCAAGAAGTCGGGGCCTACGAGCAGTACTTC.

This clonotype was observed a few times. The chain is built from TRBV29-1 and TRBJ1-1; D may be TRBD1 (5 bases). V was cut by 0 bases and J by 5 bases, with 16 bases left in between. From germline, CDR1 is SQVTM and CDR2 ANQGSEA. This CDR3 is 15 amino acids long. The DNA for the CDR3 is TGCAGCGTTGAAGATGTTTCGCAGGGAGGGACTGAAGCTTTCTTT. Protein: CSVEDVSQGGTEAFF.

Many counts were recorded for this clonotype. The chain links TRBV7-9 to TRBJ1-1; weak D call: TRBD1 (6 bases). Looked up from germline, CDR1 is SEHNR and CDR2 is FQNEAQ (reference sequence). Trimming took 3 bases from V and 2 from J, leaving 10 bases between them. The CDR3 covers 14 residues. DNA of the CDR3: TGTGCCAGCAGCTTCCAGGGGTTCAACACTGAAGCTTTCTTT. Its protein is CASSFQGFNTEAFF.

This clonotype appeared a few times. The rearrangement uses TRBV30 and TRBJ2-1, with a possible D match to TRBD1 (7 bases). This CDR3 has 12 residues. The ends were cut back, 3 bases at V and 9 bases at J, with 12 bases in the middle. Germline values: CDR1 GTSNPN, CDR2 SVGIG (reference sequence). The CDR3 loop is CAWSPGGSEQFF. CDR3 sequence (DNA): TGTGCCTGGAGCCCAGGGGGGTCTGAGCAGTTCTTC.

This clonotype has ten or more counts. The V and J genes are TRBV9 and TRBJ2-3; the D is unclear. With 4 bases removed from V and 4 bases from J, the gap between germline ends came to 7 bases. The CDR3 sequence is 12 residues long. Per germline, CDR1 SGDLS and CDR2 YYNGEE. The CDR3 DNA is TGTGCCAGCAGCTCCGAGGCAGATACGCAGTATTTT. Amino acid sequence: CASSSEADTQYF. The full variable domain, its missing parts supplied by reference TRBV9 and TRBJ2-3, is DSGVTQTPKHLITATGQRVTLRCSPRSGDLSVYWYQQSLDQGLQFLIQYYNGEERAKGNILERFSAQQFPDLHSELNLSSLELGDSALYFCASSSEADTQYFGPGTRLTVL.

There are many counts of this clonotype. The chain has TRBV7-6 and TRBJ1-3; D ambiguous. This CDR3 region has 15 residues. V was clipped by 0 bases and J by 2 bases, with 8 bases between them. Germline V CDR1 and CDR2: SGHVS, FNYEAQ. This CDR3 reads CASSLAAGAGNTIYF. For the CDR3, the DNA is TGTGCCAGCAGCTTAGCGGCGGGCGCTGGAAACACCATATATTTT.

This clonotype was seen repeatedly, ten times or more. Sequence at one end of the junction differs from germline and may be a read error. The chain recombines TRBV20-1 with TRBJ2-1; 11 bases are shared with TRBD2. The germline V gene has CDR1 DFQATT and CDR2 SNEGSKA (reference sequence). The CDR3 consists of 17 residues. The CDR3 spells CSARALSGRGSNNEQFF. CDR3 sequence (DNA): TGCAGTGCGAGAGCACTTAGCGGGAGGGGGTCCAACAATGAGCAGTTCTTC.

This clonotype was found a few times. The chain recombines TRBV7-2 with TRBJ2-5; D not certain. This CDR3 spans 14 amino acids. The germline gives CDR1 SGHTA, CDR2 FQGNSA. V was clipped by 3 bases and J by 1 base, with 9 bases between them. The DNA for the CDR3 is TGTGCCAGCAGCTTGTCCCATTCCCAAGAGACCCAGTACTTC. Translated, it gives CASSLSHSQETQYF.

This clonotype was counted a few times. The chain couples TRBV18 to TRBJ1-6; TRBD1 might be the D (6 bases). Germline assignment: CDR1 KGHSH and CDR2 LQKENI. There are 16 residues in the CDR3. V was trimmed by 4 bases and J by 7 bases, leaving 17 bases between them. CDR3 sequence (DNA): TGTGCCAGCTCACTAGACAGGACCCGGACGAATTCACCCCTCCACTTT. Protein product: CASSLDRTRTNSPLHF.

The chain has TRBV12-3 or TRBV12-4 and TRBJ2-1; D might be TRBD1 or TRBD2, each matching 6 bases. V was shortened by 1 base and J by 10 bases, with 14 bases between the two germline ends. The CDR3 runs 14 residues. The CDR3 DNA is TGTGCCAGCAGTTTAGGGATAGGGGGGCGGGAGCAGTTCTTC. It translates to CASSLGIGGREQFF.

This clonotype occurred many times. This sequence joins TRBV5-1 and TRBJ1-1; perhaps TRBD1 as D (5 bases). CDR1 is SGHRS and CDR2 is YFSETQ in the germline V gene. With 2 bases removed from V and 0 bases from J, the gap between germline ends came to 8 bases. The CDR3 length is 14 residues. The CDR3 reads CASSFDSLNTEAFF. The CDR3 DNA follows: TGCGCCAGCAGCTTCGACAGCCTGAACACTGAAGCTTTCTTT.

This clonotype appeared many times. The J gene is TRBJ2-1, the V gene TRBV6-1, with 8 bases lining up with TRBD2. The ends lost 2 bases at V and 15 bases at J; junction bases unmatched: 9. Per germline, CDR1 MNHNS and CDR2 SASEGT. This CDR3 spans 13 amino acids. DNA for the CDR3: TGTGCCAGCAGTGAATTAGGGGCTAGCGGGCCGTTCTTC. It yields the protein CASSELGASGPFF.

This clonotype occurred a few times. The rearrangement uses TRBV7-9 and TRBJ1-6; the D is unclear. The CDR3 is 13 residues long. V lost 5 bases, J lost 10 bases, and 12 bases lay in between. The V gene's germline CDR1 is SEHNR and CDR2 FQNEAQ (reference sequence). DNA for the CDR3: TGTGCCAGCAGCGCGGACGGTTACTCACCCCTCCACTTT. Its protein is CASSADGYSPLHF.